The 32 T cell receptor beta chains given below trace back to one sample, sequenced in a study of blood T cell repertoires in COVID-19. Profiling relied on immunoSEQ multiplex PCR, and the TCRdb table lists in-frame clones only, not all of them. The table shows roughly 400,000 clones, with about nine tenths occurring only once. Sequencing was done on a sample of PBMCs or T cells enriched from blood (not recorded which). Receptor source: a woman younger than 45 who had recovered from COVID-19.

The chain recombines TRBV5-3 with TRBJ2-3; no clear D gene. TRBV5-3 is an open reading frame, and its role is uncertain. The CDR3 spans 15 residues. V shed 4 bases and J shed 0 bases, with 12 bases lying between them. The DNA of the CDR3 is TGTGCCAGAAGCCCAAGAGTGAGTAGCACAGATACGCAGTATTTT. Translating gives CARSPRVSSTDTQYF.

The chain carries TRBV5-1 and TRBJ2-2, with D tentatively TRBD1 (6 bases). The CDR3 runs to 15 residues. V lost 1 base and J 0 bases, leaving 7 bases between the germline ends. Germline-derived CDR1 and CDR2 are SGHRS and YFSETQ. Written as DNA, the CDR3 is TGCGCCAGCAGCTTGACAGGGACGAACACCGGGGAGCTGTTTTTT. Translation gives CASSLTGTNTGELFF.

Details on this clone: This specimen includes other DNA sequences encoding the same CDR3. V and J are TRBV24-1 and TRBJ2-1; 12 bases fit TRBD2. Germline V gene sequence: CDR1 KGHDR, CDR2 SFDVKD. CDR3 length equals 16 residues. V gave up 1 base and J gave up 4 bases; unmatched junction bases: 1. Here the CDR3 reads CATSDFGLAGYNEQFF. DNA of the CDR3: TGTGCCACCAGTGATTTTGGACTAGCGGGATACAATGAGCAGTTCTTC.

V is TRBV14 and J is TRBJ1-6; D gene uncertain. This CDR3 spans 16 amino acids. CDR1 and CDR2 from the germline V gene are SGHDN and FVKESK. V was clipped by 6 bases and J by 0 bases, with 12 bases between them. The CDR3, as DNA: TGTGCCAGCAGTCGTATAGTTAGCTCCTATAATTCACCCCTCCACTTT. Its protein is CASSRIVSSYNSPLHF.

The chain recombines TRBV7-2 with TRBJ2-2, with 8 bases fitting TRBD2. CDR3 length: 16 amino acids. Germline V gene data show CDR1 as SGHTA and CDR2 as FQGNSA. Trimming cost V 5 bases and J 3 bases; bases outside gene matches: 8. The CDR3 loop reads CASSPFARGDTGELFF. The CDR3 coding sequence is TGTGCCAGCAGCCCATTCGCGCGGGGGGACACCGGGGAGCTGTTTTTT.

The rearrangement links TRBV19 to TRBJ2-5, with TRBD2 matching over 14 bases. CDR3 length: 19 amino acids. Germline CDR1 LNHDA, CDR2 SQIVND (reference sequence). V shed 5 bases and J 5 bases; nucleotides not matched to a gene: 16. The CDR3 sequence: CASSSPRLAGGARFETQYF. DNA for the CDR3: TGTGCCAGTAGTTCACCGAGACTAGCGGGAGGGGCCAGGTTCGAGACCCAGTACTTC. The whole variable domain, filled in from reference TRBV19 and TRBJ2-5, reads DGGITQSPKYLFRKEGQNVTLSCEQNLNHDAMYWYRQDPGQGLRLIYYSQIVNDFQKGDIAEGYSVSREKKESFPLTVTSAQKNPTAFYLCASSSPRLAGGARFETQYFGPGTRLLVL.

The chain is built from TRBV4-3 and TRBJ1-2; possibly TRBD1 for D (5 bases). This CDR3 is built from 14 residues. Germline lookup yields CDR1 LGHNA and CDR2 YSLEER. V lost 3 bases and J 4 bases, leaving 12 bases between the germline ends. The CDR3 is CASSQEGRPYGYTF. Here the CDR3 DNA reads TGCGCCAGCAGCCAGGAGGGGAGACCCTATGGCTACACCTTC.

The chain joins TRBV15 to TRBJ2-3; 9 bases fit TRBD2. With V trimmed by 0 bases and J by 1 base, 5 bases remained unmatched. Germline lookup yields CDR1 LNHNV and CDR2 YYDKDF (reference sequence). There are 17 residues in the CDR3. The chain's CDR3 is CATSRDRLAARTDTQYF. CDR3 DNA: TGTGCCACCAGCAGAGATCGACTAGCGGCCCGCACAGATACGCAGTATTTT.

The chain has TRBV11-2 and TRBJ2-5; 10 bases match TRBD2. Germline lookup yields CDR1 SGHAT and CDR2 FQNNGV. V lost 5 bases, J lost 0 bases, and 6 bases stayed unmatched. The CDR3 runs to 16 residues. In DNA form, the CDR3 reads TGTGCCAGCAGCACCTGGCTAGCGGGGGACCAAGAGACCCAGTACTTC. Translating gives CASSTWLAGDQETQYF.

The chain has TRBV29-1 and TRBJ2-5; no clear D. The ends were cut back, 3 bases at V and 4 bases at J, with 15 bases in the middle. The CDR3 consists of 14 residues. CDR1 is SQVTM, CDR2 ANQGSEA, per germline. The CDR3 DNA reads TGCAGCGTTGATTCTGCCCTAGTTGGAGAGACCCAGTACTTC. This encodes CSVDSALVGETQYF.

The rearrangement joins TRBV4-2 to TRBJ1-5, with D possibly matching TRBD1 (5 bases). The V end was cut by 1 base, the J end by 4 bases, with 11 bases between. Germline CDR1 reads LGHNA; CDR2 reads YNFKEQ. This CDR3 comprises 15 residues. The CDR3 DNA reads as TGTGCCAGCAGCCAAGTGAAAGGGGAAAATCAGCCCCAGCATTTT. Protein sequence: CASSQVKGENQPQHF.

The CDR3 DNA reads TGCGCCAGCAGCCAAGAACCCCCCCCTAGCGGGAGGTTCTACGAGCAGTACTTC. Translating gives CASSQEPPPSGRFYEQYF. The gene calls are TRBV4-1 and TRBJ2-7; 11 bases map to TRBD2. Losses at the gene ends were 0 bases for V and 3 bases for J; bases not matched to a gene: 10. The CDR3 sequence is 18 residues long. CDR1 MGHRA and CDR2 YSYEKL come from the germline V gene.

V usage is TRBV19 and J usage is TRBJ2-7, with D possibly TRBD2 on 7 matching bases. This CDR3 region has 15 residues. The germline gives CDR1 LNHDA, CDR2 SQIVND (reference sequence). The V end was cut by 6 bases, the J end by 0 bases, with 15 bases between. CDR3 in amino acids: CASRKKGGNSYEQYF. In nucleotides, the CDR3 is TGTGCCAGTAGGAAAAAGGGGGGGAACTCCTACGAGCAGTACTTC. Drawing the rest from reference TRBV19 and TRBJ2-7, the complete variable domain is DGGITQSPKYLFRKEGQNVTLSCEQNLNHDAMYWYRQDPGQGLRLIYYSQIVNDFQKGDIAEGYSVSREKKESFPLTVTSAQKNPTAFYLCASRKKGGNSYEQYFGPGTRLTVT.

The CDR3 nucleotides are TGTGCCAGCAGTACTAGCGGTGAGCAGTTCTTC. This sequence encodes CASSTSGEQFF. The rearrangement uses TRBV9 and TRBJ2-1, with 8 nucleotides matching TRBD2. V was clipped by 5 bases and J by 9 bases; unmatched bases: 1. There are 11 residues in the CDR3. The germline V gene has CDR1 SGDLS and CDR2 YYNGEE.

The chain couples TRBV15 to TRBJ1-4, with 7 bases that match TRBD1. The CDR3 loop spans 14 amino acids. J lost 7 bases, V lost 0 bases, and 2 bases had no gene match. Germline V gene lookup returns CDR1 LNHNV and CDR2 YYDKDF (reference sequence). The CDR3 loop reads CATSRDYRGEKLFF. CDR3 in DNA: TGTGCCACCAGCAGAGATTACAGGGGTGAAAAACTGTTTTTT. The entire variable domain, with the rest obtained from reference TRBV15 and TRBJ1-4, is as follows: DAMVIQNPRYQVTQFGKPVTLSCSQTLNHNVMYWYQQKSSQAPKLLFHYYDKDFNNEADTPDNFQSRRPNTSFCFLDIRSPGLGDTAMYLCATSRDYRGEKLFFGSGTQLSVL.

The chain couples TRBV5-1 to TRBJ1-2; no clear D gene. The V end was cut by 0 bases, the J end by 0 bases, with 6 bases between. This CDR3 has 14 amino acids. Germline V gene lookup returns CDR1 SGHRS and CDR2 YFSETQ. CDR3 sequence (DNA): TGCGCCAGCAGCTTGGGAGAAACTAACTATGGCTACACCTTC. Translating it yields CASSLGETNYGYTF.

This clone has just one count. The chain recombines TRBV10-3 with TRBJ2-2; possible D gene TRBD2, 6 bases. The CDR3 sequence is 13 residues long. Germline CDR1 ENHRY, CDR2 SYGVKD. The V gene lost 4 bases and the J gene lost 6 bases, with 9 bases spanning the gap. CDR3 DNA sequence: TGTGCCATCAGTGTGGGACTCCCCGGGGAGCTGTTTTTT. It translates to CAISVGLPGELFF.

V is TRBV29-1 and J is TRBJ2-1; 15 positions match TRBD2. Germline values: CDR1 SQVTM, CDR2 ANQGSEA. J lost 0 bases, V lost 4 bases, and 7 bases had no gene match. The CDR3 runs to 18 residues. CDR3 sequence: CSVGLGLAGGSSYNEQFF. The CDR3 DNA reads TGCAGCGTTGGGCTCGGACTAGCGGGAGGGAGCTCCTACAATGAGCAGTTCTTC.

The rearrangement joins TRBV9 to TRBJ2-3; 9 nucleotides line up with TRBD2. V lost 0 bases and J lost 2; bases outside the gene matches: 4. This CDR3 has 16 amino acids. CDR1 is SGDLS, CDR2 YYNGEE, per germline. Written as DNA, the CDR3 is TGTGCCAGCAGCGTAGTCCCTAGCGGGGCCACAGATACGCAGTATTTT. Amino acid sequence: CASSVVPSGATDTQYF.

J is TRBJ1-1 and V is TRBV12-5; the D gene is possibly TRBD1 (5 bases). Trimming removed 3 bases from V and 9 bases from J, with 11 bases in between. This CDR3 comprises 12 residues. Per the germline V gene, CDR1 is LGHNT and CDR2 is FRNRAP. The CDR3 nucleotides read TGTGCTAGTGGTTTCCCCGACAGTAAAGCTTTCTTT. Translating it yields CASGFPDSKAFF.

This clone came up once. The CDR3 loop reads CASSHRTSGVGSNEQFF. The CDR3, as DNA: TGTGCCAGCAGCCATCGGACTAGCGGGGTTGGGTCAAATGAGCAGTTCTTC. The chain recombines TRBV3-1 (or the pseudogene TRBV3-2) with TRBJ2-1, with 12 bases identical to TRBD2. V lost 3 bases and J lost 7; bases outside the gene matches: 10. CDR1 is LGHDT and CDR2 is YNNKEL in the germline V gene (reference sequence). This CDR3 is 17 amino acids long.

The rearrangement links TRBV7-9 to TRBJ1-1; the D gene is possibly TRBD1 (5 bases). CDR3 size: 15 residues. Trimming took 1 base from V and 5 from J, leaving 14 bases between them. Germline V CDR1 and CDR2: SEHNR, FQNEAQ (reference sequence). Here the CDR3 DNA reads TGTGCCAGCAGCTTAGGGCAGGGAATATGGACTGAAGCTTTCTTT. This translates into CASSLGQGIWTEAFF.

V is TRBV7-2 and J is TRBJ1-6, with 8 bases that match TRBD1. V shed 1 base, J shed 7 bases, and the junction held 0 bases outside the gene matches. The CDR3 is made up of 14 amino acids. CDR1 is SGHTA and CDR2 is FQGNSA in the germline V gene. The CDR3 DNA is TGTGCCAGCAGCTTAGACAGGGGGAATTCACCCCTCCACTTT. Its protein is CASSLDRGNSPLHF.

This clone turned up a few times. This sequence joins TRBV10-1 and TRBJ1-5, with D perhaps matching TRBD1 (5 bases). V lost 11 bases to trimming and J lost 3 bases, with 17 bases between them. Per the germline V gene, CDR1 is WNHNN and CDR2 is SYGVQD (reference sequence). This CDR3 region has 14 residues. The DNA for the CDR3 is TGCGCCGGCCTGTATCAGGGAACCAATCAGCCCCAGCATTTT. This encodes CAGLYQGTNQPQHF.

The rearrangement joins TRBV24-1 to TRBJ1-2, with 7 bases identical to TRBD1. Per the germline V gene, CDR1 is KGHDR and CDR2 is SFDVKD. This CDR3 region has 15 residues. Trimming removed 4 bases from V and 2 bases from J; junction bases left unmatched: 6. CDR3 amino acids: CATSDRTGYNYGYTF. The CDR3 region has the DNA TGTGCCACCAGTGACCGGACAGGATACAACTATGGCTACACCTTC.

The chain combines TRBV7-6 with TRBJ1-4; the D gene is possibly TRBD1 (5 bases). This CDR3 spans 14 amino acids. V was pared by 2 bases and J by 6 bases, with 10 bases between. Germline values: CDR1 SGHVS, CDR2 FNYEAQ. The CDR3 DNA is TGTGCCAGCAGCTTAATAGGAGGGGATGAAAAACTGTTTTTT. This gives the protein CASSLIGGDEKLFF.

The count of this clone is one. The genes are TRBV12-5 and TRBJ1-2; D is undetermined. CDR3 length equals 13 residues. Germline lookup yields CDR1 LGHNT and CDR2 FRNRAP. V gave up 6 bases and J gave up 5 bases, with 13 bases separating them. The CDR3 spells CASGGKSIYGYTF. In nucleotides, the CDR3 is TGTGCTAGTGGCGGTAAGTCTATATATGGCTACACCTTC. The whole variable domain, remainder taken from reference TRBV12-5 and TRBJ1-2, is DARVTQTPRHKVTEMGQEVTMRCQPILGHNTVFWYRQTMMQGLELLAYFRNRAPLDDSGMPKDRFSAEMPDATLATLKIQPSEPRDSAVYFCASGGKSIYGYTFGSGTRLTVV.

J is TRBJ1-1 and V is TRBV12-3 or TRBV12-4; TRBD1 matches 9 bases. V dropped 7 bases and J dropped 10; count of bases not matched to a gene: 10. CDR3 length: 13 amino acids. The CDR3 DNA is TGTGCCAGCATCTTAGGGGTGGGACAGGGAGCTTTCTTT. Its translation is CASILGVGQGAFF.

Only one count was recorded for this clone. The chain couples TRBV5-4 to TRBJ1-2; TRBD1 matches 8 bases. CDR3 size: 15 residues. J lost 8 bases, V lost 4 bases, and 13 bases had no gene match. The germline CDR1 and CDR2 sequences are SGHNT and YYREEE (reference sequence). The CDR3 spells CASSGRQGLALGYTF. The CDR3 bases are TGTGCCAGCAGCGGAAGACAGGGGTTGGCGCTCGGCTACACCTTC.

This clone was seen just once. V is TRBV5-6 and J is TRBJ1-6, with D uncertain. Germline values: CDR1 SGHDT, CDR2 YYEEEE. The V gene lost 3 bases and the J gene lost 11 bases, with 9 bases spanning the gap. The CDR3 totals 12 residues. CDR3 coding DNA: TGTGCCAGCAGCTCATGGTCGGCACCCCTCCACTTT. Translating it yields CASSSWSAPLHF.

J is TRBJ2-7 and V is TRBV4-1; maybe TRBD2 (5 bases). Per the germline V gene, CDR1 is MGHRA and CDR2 is YSYEKL. CDR3 length: 15 residues. V was cut by 6 bases and J by 2 bases, with 17 bases left in between. CDR3 nucleotide sequence: TGCGCCAGCAGGGCAAGAGCTGGGGAGCCCTACGAGCAGTACTTC. Protein sequence: CASRARAGEPYEQYF.

The chain employs TRBV11-3 and TRBJ2-7; D not resolved. The germline V gene has CDR1 SGHNT and CDR2 YENEEA. V lost 2 bases and J 7 bases, leaving 12 bases between the germline ends. The CDR3 contains 13 residues. DNA for the CDR3: TGTGCCAGCAGCTTAAGTCGGGTCGGGGAGCAGTACTTC. Translating it yields CASSLSRVGEQYF.